These T cell receptor beta chains were read from a single sample in a study of patients and donors after allogeneic stem cell transplantation. A single record per CDR3 protein comes from TCRdb applying MiXCR to the RT-PCR reads. Of over 65,000 distinct CDR3 sequences listed, less than 30% are singletons. Sequencing was carried out using blood, either unsorted or a sorted T cell fraction (not recorded which). These receptors were taken from a human donor who was either an allogeneic HSCT recipient or a stem cell or donor lymphocyte infusion donor (not recorded which). It is not recorded whose cells these are; they may come from a transplant donor. The CDR3 runs from the conserved cysteine through the conserved F or W. Each record gives: J gene, V gene, D gene, clone size, CDR3 protein, CDR3 DNA. A D gene is named only where the DNA matches it firmly. Clone size is stated in some rows and not others, as once, few, many or a class when expanded.

TRBJ2-7 TRBV5-1 TRBD1 . CASSGKGQGSYEQYF TGCGCCAGCAGTGGAAAAGGACAGGGATCTTACGAGCAGTACTTC
TRBJ2-2 TRBV7-3 . . CASSLTAGELFF TGTGCCAGCAGCTTAACTGCCGGGGAGCTGTTTTTT
TRBJ1-5 TRBV10-3 TRBD1 few CAIRRTGDSNQPQHF TGTGCCATCAGAAGGACAGGGGATAGCAATCAGCCCCAGCATTTT
TRBJ2-2 TRBV5-1 . . CASSSWRTHVRTGELFF TGCGCCAGCAGCTCGTGGCGGACTCACGTACGGACCGGGGAGCTGTTTTTT
TRBJ2-4 TRBV20-1 . . CSAREPTTIAKNIQYF TGCAGTGCTAGAGAGCCGACAACTATAGCCAAAAACATTCAGTACTTC
TRBJ2-1 TRBV27 TRBD2 . CASSFMAGGPEAPYNEQFF TGTGCCAGCAGTTTTATGGCGGGAGGGCCAGAAGCCCCCTACAATGAGCAGTTCTTC
TRBJ1-1 TRBV27 TRBD1 few CASSLSGTVNTEAFF TGTGCCAGCAGTTTATCGGGGACAGTTAACACTGAAGCTTTCTTT
TRBJ1-4 TRBV5-1 . . CASRGTSDEKLFF TGCGCCAGCAGGGGGACATCTGATGAAAAACTGTTTTTT
TRBJ2-7 TRBV5-8 . . CASSLVGELYEQYF TGTGCCAGCAGCTTGGTAGGGGAACTCTACGAGCAGTACTTC
TRBJ2-1 TRBV7-9 . many CASSQKRGEQFF TGTGCCAGCAGCCAAAAAAGAGGTGAGCAGTTCTTC
TRBJ1-5 TRBV10-3 . . CAISAGLLSNQPQHF TGTGCCATCAGTGCGGGACTCCTTAGCAATCAGCCCCAGCATTTT
TRBJ2-7 TRBV12-5 TRBD2 few CASGSRGLFKYEQYF TGTGCTAGTGGTTCGCGGGGACTATTTAAGTACGAGCAGTACTTC
TRBJ2-7 TRBV4-2 . . CASSHLNSYEQYF TGTGCCAGCAGCCACTTAAATTCCTACGAGCAGTACTTC
TRBJ1-5 TRBV4-1 . few CASSQEGWGSNQPQHF TGCGCCAGCAGCCAAGAGGGGTGGGGTAGCAATCAGCCCCAGCATTTT
TRBJ2-3 TRBV7-2 . . CASSLVGVVGVSDTQYF TGTGCCAGCAGCTTAGTAGGGGTAGTCGGAGTTTCAGATACGCAGTATTTT
TRBJ1-2 TRBV29-1 . few CSVESRPVYGYTF TGCAGCGTTGAATCCCGACCGGTCTATGGCTACACCTTC
TRBJ2-1 TRBV6-5 TRBD2 . CASREEAGAGFNEQFF TGTGCCAGCAGGGAGGAAGCGGGAGCCGGGTTCAATGAGCAGTTCTTC
TRBJ2-7 TRBV25-1 . . CARRVGEQYF TGTGCCAGGAGAGTGGGAGAGCAGTACTTC
TRBJ2-2 TRBV12-3/TRBV12-4 TRBD2 . CASSPSTSGGPRGTGELFF TGTGCCAGCAGTCCCTCGACTAGCGGGGGGCCCCGGGGTACCGGGGAGCTGTTTTTT
TRBJ2-1 TRBV20-1 TRBD1 . CSAIPGQGVNEQFF TGCAGTGCGATCCCGGGACAGGGGGTCAATGAGCAGTTCTTC
TRBJ2-2 TRBV12-3/TRBV12-4 . . CASSLWLGGGTGELFF TGTGCCAGCAGTTTATGGCTGGGGGGCGGTACCGGGGAGCTGTTTTTT
TRBJ1-1 TRBV6-5 . few CASSYSVGPNTEAFF TGTGCCAGCAGTTACTCGGTAGGGCCCAACACTGAAGCTTTCTTT
TRBJ2-7 TRBV5-1 . . CASSLRDGAYEQYF TGCGCCAGCAGCTTGCGAGACGGCGCCTACGAGCAGTACTTC
TRBJ1-1 TRBV6-6 . . CASMVRGSTEAFF TGTGCCAGCATGGTTAGGGGAAGCACTGAAGCTTTCTTT
TRBJ1-1 TRBV5-1 TRBD1 few CASRDRSLNTEAFF TGCGCCAGCAGGGACAGGAGCTTGAACACTGAAGCTTTCTTT
TRBJ1-5 TRBV12-3/TRBV12-4 . . CASSLARPDGNQPQHF TGTGCCAGCAGTTTAGCGCGACCAGACGGTAATCAGCCCCAGCATTTT
TRBJ1-2 TRBV24-1 . . CATSDSRVGNYGYTF TGTGCCACCAGTGACTCCAGGGTAGGGAACTATGGCTACACCTTC
TRBJ1-4 TRBV3-1 . few CASSQFVRDEKLFF TGTGCCAGCAGCCAATTTGTGAGGGATGAAAAACTGTTTTTT
TRBJ1-6 TRBV7-3 . . CASSLLSNYNSPLHF TGTGCCAGCAGCTTATTGAGCAATTATAATTCACCCCTCCACTTT
TRBJ2-7 TRBV20-1 . . CSAKQDSSSYEQYF TGCAGTGCTAAACAGGATTCGAGCTCCTACGAGCAGTACTTC
TRBJ2-1 TRBV6-5 . . CASSYSGGQFF TGTGCCAGCAGTTACTCCGGGGGGCAGTTCTTC
TRBJ2-7 TRBV4-3 TRBD2 few CASSLGLAGGSSYEQYF TGCGCCAGCAGCCTAGGACTAGCGGGAGGGAGCTCCTACGAGCAGTACTTC
TRBJ2-2 TRBV6-2/TRBV6-3 . . CASSYSGRKYTGELFF TGTGCCAGCAGTTACTCGGGTCGAAAGTACACCGGGGAGCTGTTTTTT
TRBJ1-1 TRBV5-1 TRBD1 few CASSSGQGAPYNTEAFF TGCGCCAGCAGCTCGGGACAGGGGGCACCCTATAACACTGAAGCTTTCTTT
TRBJ2-3 TRBV12-3/TRBV12-4 . few CASSGPDLTDTQYF TGTGCCAGCAGTGGGCCAGACCTCACAGATACGCAGTATTTT
TRBJ1-2 TRBV5-1 . many CASSLSLRSDYGYTF TGCGCCAGCAGCTTGTCGCTCAGGAGCGACTATGGCTACACCTTC
TRBJ1-5 TRBV12-3/TRBV12-4 TRBD1 . CASSNRDSNSNQPQHF TGTGCCAGCAGTAACCGGGACAGTAATAGCAATCAGCCCCAGCATTTT
TRBJ1-1 TRBV7-2 . few CASSLRGSEAFF TGTGCCAGCAGCTTACGGGGCTCTGAAGCTTTCTTT
TRBJ2-1 TRBV6-6 . once CASSRDNEQFF TGTGCCAGCAGTCGTGACAATGAGCAGTTCTTC
TRBJ2-1 TRBV7-9 TRBD2 . CASRSGTGLSLFF TGTGCCAGCAGGTCCGGTACGGGACTAAGTTTGTTCTTC
TRBJ2-5 TRBV12-3/TRBV12-4 . . CASSLQQGSQETQYF TGTGCCAGCAGTCTGCAACAGGGATCTCAAGAGACCCAGTACTTC
TRBJ2-1 TRBV27 . . CASKLRQALNNEQFF TGTGCCAGCAAACTTCGACAGGCCCTTAACAATGAGCAGTTCTTC
TRBJ2-1 TRBV7-2 TRBD2 few CASSLVAGVYNEQFF TGTGCCAGCAGCTTAGTTGCGGGAGTGTACAATGAGCAGTTCTTC
TRBJ2-1 TRBV4-3 TRBD2 few CASSQGVLLAENKNEQFF TGCGCCAGCAGCCAAGGGGTCCTCCTAGCGGAAAATAAAAATGAGCAGTTCTTC
TRBJ2-5 TRBV5-5 . . CASSTAGTTGETQYF TGTGCCAGCAGCACGGCCGGGACGACGGGAGAGACCCAGTACTTC
TRBJ1-5 TRBV7-2 . . CASSPTRTSNQPQHF TGTGCCAGCAGCCCCACCCGCACAAGCAATCAGCCCCAGCATTTT
TRBJ2-7 TRBV20-1 TRBD2 . CSAWERGGAYEQYF TGCAGTGCTTGGGAGCGGGGGGGCGCCTACGAGCAGTACTTC
TRBJ1-1 TRBV6-5 . few CASSYYSLAGNTEAFF TGTGCCAGCAGTTACTATTCCTTGGCGGGAAACACTGAAGCTTTCTTT
TRBJ2-1 TRBV20-1 . few CSARDPSTGSNEQFF TGCAGTGCTAGAGATCCTAGCACGGGGTCCAATGAGCAGTTCTTC
TRBJ2-3 TRBV18 . . CASSPGREVDTQYF TGTGCCAGCTCACCAGGGCGGGAAGTAGATACGCAGTATTTT
TRBJ2-5 TRBV7-2 TRBD2 . CASSFLRGDSTQYF TGTGCCAGCAGCTTTTTGCGGGGGGACTCAACTCAGTACTTC
TRBJ2-7 TRBV20-1 . few CSARAFLGRKYYEQYF TGCAGTGCTAGAGCCTTTCTGGGAAGAAAGTACTACGAGCAGTACTTC
TRBJ2-2 TRBV7-3 . . CASSLGRANTGELFF TGTGCCAGCAGCCTCGGAAGGGCGAACACCGGGGAGCTGTTTTTT
TRBJ2-3 TRBV7-2 TRBD1 . CASSSQGAADTQYF TGTGCCAGCAGCTCACAGGGGGCGGCAGATACGCAGTATTTT
TRBJ2-1 TRBV7-8 . . CASKKPGANNEQFF TGTGCCAGCAAAAAACCGGGCGCCAACAATGAGCAGTTCTTC
TRBJ2-1 TRBV6-1 . few CASSELAGEQFF TGTGCCAGCAGTGAACTAGCTGGTGAGCAGTTCTTC
TRBJ1-6 TRBV4-3 TRBD1 few CASSPTPGQGYNSPLHF TGCGCCAGCAGCCCCACGCCGGGACAGGGGTATAATTCACCCCTCCACTTT
TRBJ2-1 TRBV9 TRBD2 few CASSHRTSGSGEQFF TGTGCCAGCAGCCACAGGACTAGCGGGAGTGGTGAGCAGTTCTTC
TRBJ2-1 TRBV20-1 . . CSARARLGSDEQFF TGCAGTGCTAGAGCACGTCTAGGTAGCGATGAGCAGTTCTTC